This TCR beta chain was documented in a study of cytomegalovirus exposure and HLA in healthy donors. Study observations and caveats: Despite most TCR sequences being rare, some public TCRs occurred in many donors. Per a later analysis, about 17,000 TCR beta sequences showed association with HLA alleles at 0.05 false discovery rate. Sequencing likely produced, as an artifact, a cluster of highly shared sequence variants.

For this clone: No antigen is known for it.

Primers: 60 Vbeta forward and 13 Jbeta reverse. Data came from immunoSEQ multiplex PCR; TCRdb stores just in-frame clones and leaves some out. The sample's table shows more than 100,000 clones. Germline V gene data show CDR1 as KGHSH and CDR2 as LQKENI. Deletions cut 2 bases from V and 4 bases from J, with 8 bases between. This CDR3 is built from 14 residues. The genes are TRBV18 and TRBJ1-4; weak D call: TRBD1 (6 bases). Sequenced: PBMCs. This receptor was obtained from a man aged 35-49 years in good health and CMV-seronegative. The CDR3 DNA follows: TGTGCCAGCTCACCAAGGACAGATAATGAAAAACTGTTTTTT. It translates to CASSPRTDNEKLFF.